This TCR beta chain originates from a study of blood T cells in healthy people across ages. Germline values: CDR1 SQVTM, CDR2 ANQGSEA. The CDR3 has 13 residues. The junction had 5 bases not matched to a gene; V was cut back by 5 bases and J by 3 bases. Points from the study as a whole: Any conclusive comparison of naive versus antigen-experienced cells was prevented by using unsorted PBMCs. Roughly linear declines in TCR beta diversity per million T cells occurred with age.

For this clonotype: Its antigen is as yet unknown.

The use of a sample-barcoded 5' primer and a J-beta primer mix characterized a second PCR of about 7 to 12 cycles. Using its own MiXCR run on the 5' RACE reads, TCRdb lists one record per CDR3 protein. The table lists 870,000 or so distinct CDR3 sequences, under 30% of them singletons. This clonotype originated in an elderly woman in good health. Sequences were obtained from blood. The rearrangement links TRBV29-1 to TRBJ1-1; 8 positions match TRBD1. The CDR3 DNA sequence: TGCAGCGTTTCATACAGGGGGGACACTGAAGCTTTCTTT. As protein: CSVSYRGDTEAFF.